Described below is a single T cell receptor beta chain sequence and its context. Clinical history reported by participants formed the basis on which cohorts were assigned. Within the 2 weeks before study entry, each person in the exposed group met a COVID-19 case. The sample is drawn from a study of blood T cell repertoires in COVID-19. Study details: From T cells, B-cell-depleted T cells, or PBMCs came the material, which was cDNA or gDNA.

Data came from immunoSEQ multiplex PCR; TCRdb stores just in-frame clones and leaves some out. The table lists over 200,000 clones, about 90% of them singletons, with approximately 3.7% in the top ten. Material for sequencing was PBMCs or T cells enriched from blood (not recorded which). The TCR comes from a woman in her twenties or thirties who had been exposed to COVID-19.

The CDR3 coding sequence is TGCAGTGCTAGTAGGCTAGCGGGAGGGTGGAATGAGCAGTTCTTC. Its protein product is CSASRLAGGWNEQFF. V usage is TRBV20-1 and J usage is TRBJ2-1, with 12 bases matching TRBD2. The CDR3 covers 15 residues. Losses at the gene ends were 3 bases for V and 7 bases for J; bases not matched to a gene: 7. Looked up from germline, CDR1 is DFQATT and CDR2 is SNEGSKA (reference sequence).